This TCR beta chain originates from a study of monozygotic twins with inflammatory bowel disease. Overall study results and limits: Support was lacking for any single strong IBD-associated signal or clonotype.

There are 15 residues in the CDR3. Germline lookup yields CDR1 SGHRS and CDR2 YFSETQ. No DNA is given; TCRdb re-called the 5' RACE reads and lists each CDR3 protein once. This sample's table reports hundreds of thousands of distinct CDR3 sequences. Comments on this clonotype: Antigen specificity is unknown.

The receptor comes from a human donor with ulcerative colitis or Crohn's disease, or a healthy co-twin of an affected twin (not recorded which). The chain uses TRBV5-1 and TRBJ1-4. Sequenced sample: blood. This CDR3 reads CASSFRGDPAEKLFF.